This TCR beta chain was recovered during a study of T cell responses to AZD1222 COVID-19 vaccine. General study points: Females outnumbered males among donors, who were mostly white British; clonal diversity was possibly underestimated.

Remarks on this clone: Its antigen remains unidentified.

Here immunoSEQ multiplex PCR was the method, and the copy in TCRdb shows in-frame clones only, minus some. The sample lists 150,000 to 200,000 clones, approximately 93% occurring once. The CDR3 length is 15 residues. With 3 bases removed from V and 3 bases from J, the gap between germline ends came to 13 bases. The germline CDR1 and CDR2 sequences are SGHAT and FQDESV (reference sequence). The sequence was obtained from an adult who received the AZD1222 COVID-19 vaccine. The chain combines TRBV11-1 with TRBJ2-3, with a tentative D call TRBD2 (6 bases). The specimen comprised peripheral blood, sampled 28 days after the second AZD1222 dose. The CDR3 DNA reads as TGTGCCAGCAGCTTCGGTGCGGGATCAACAGATACGCAGTATTTT. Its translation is CASSFGAGSTDTQYF. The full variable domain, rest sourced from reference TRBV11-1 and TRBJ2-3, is EAEVAQSPRYKITEKSQAVAFWCDPISGHATLYWYRQILGQGPELLVQFQDESVVDDSQLPKDRFSAERLKGVDSTLKIQPAELGDSAMYLCASSFGAGSTDTQYFGPGTRLTVL.